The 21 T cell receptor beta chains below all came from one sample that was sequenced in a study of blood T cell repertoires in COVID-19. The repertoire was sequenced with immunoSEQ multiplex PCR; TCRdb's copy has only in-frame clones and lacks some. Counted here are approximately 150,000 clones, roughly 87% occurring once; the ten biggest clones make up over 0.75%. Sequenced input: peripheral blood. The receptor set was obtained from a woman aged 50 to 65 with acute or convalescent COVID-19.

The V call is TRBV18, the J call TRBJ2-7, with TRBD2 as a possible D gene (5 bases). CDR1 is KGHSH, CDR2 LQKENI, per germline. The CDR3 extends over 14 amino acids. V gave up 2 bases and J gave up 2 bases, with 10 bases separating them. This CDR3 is CASSPAREAYEQYF. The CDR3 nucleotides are TGTGCCAGCTCACCAGCCCGGGAAGCCTACGAGCAGTACTTC.

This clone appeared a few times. In DNA, the CDR3 is TGTGCCAGTAGTACACAGGGGGTTCGCACTGAAGCTTTCTTT. This translates into CASSTQGVRTEAFF. This sequence joins TRBV19 and TRBJ1-1, with 8 nucleotides matching TRBD1. V dropped 4 bases and J dropped 4; count of bases not matched to a gene: 5. The CDR3 length is 14 residues. Germline loops: CDR1 LNHDA, CDR2 SQIVND (reference sequence).

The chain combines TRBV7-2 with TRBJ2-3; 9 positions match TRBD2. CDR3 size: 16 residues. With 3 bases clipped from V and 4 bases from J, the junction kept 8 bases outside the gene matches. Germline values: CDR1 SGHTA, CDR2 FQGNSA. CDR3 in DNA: TGTGCCAGCAGCTTGTTAGCGGGGGCCGCGCCAGATACGCAGTATTTT. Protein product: CASSLLAGAAPDTQYF.

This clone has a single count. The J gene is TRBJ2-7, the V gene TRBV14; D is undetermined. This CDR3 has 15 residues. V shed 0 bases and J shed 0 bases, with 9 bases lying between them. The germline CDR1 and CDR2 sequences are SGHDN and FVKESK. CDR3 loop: CASSQDSRYSYEQYF. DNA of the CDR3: TGTGCCAGCAGCCAAGATTCGCGGTACTCCTACGAGCAGTACTTC.

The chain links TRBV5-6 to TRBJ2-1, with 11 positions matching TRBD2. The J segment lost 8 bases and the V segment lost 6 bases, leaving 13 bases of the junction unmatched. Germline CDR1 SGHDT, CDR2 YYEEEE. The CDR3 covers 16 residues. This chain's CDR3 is CASTFTTSGKIDEQFF. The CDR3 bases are TGTGCCAGCACCTTTACGACTAGCGGGAAGATAGATGAGCAGTTCTTC.

CDR3 residues: CASRSGTSGYNEQFF. In DNA, the CDR3 is TGTGCCAGCAGATCCGGGACTAGCGGTTACAATGAGCAGTTCTTC. The rearrangement joins TRBV5-4 to TRBJ2-1; 11 bases agree with TRBD2. The CDR3 has 15 residues. V was clipped by 5 bases and J by 4 bases; unmatched bases: 5. Germline CDR1 and CDR2: SGHNT and YYREEE (reference sequence).

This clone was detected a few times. The CDR3 coding sequence is TGTGCCAGCAGCGTAGGTGGCATGGACGAGCAGTACTTC. Amino acid sequence: CASSVGGMDEQYF. This chain links TRBV9 with TRBJ2-7; D gene uncertain. CDR1 and CDR2 (germline): SGDLS, YYNGEE. CDR3 length: 13 amino acids. The V end lost 0 bases, the J end lost 5 bases, and 9 bases lay between the germline ends.

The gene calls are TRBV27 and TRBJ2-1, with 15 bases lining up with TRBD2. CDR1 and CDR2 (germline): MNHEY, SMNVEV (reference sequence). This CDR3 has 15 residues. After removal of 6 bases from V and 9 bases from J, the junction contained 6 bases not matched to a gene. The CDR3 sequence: CASRGLAGGEGEQFF. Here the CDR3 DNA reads TGTGCCAGCAGGGGACTAGCGGGAGGAGAGGGTGAGCAGTTCTTC.

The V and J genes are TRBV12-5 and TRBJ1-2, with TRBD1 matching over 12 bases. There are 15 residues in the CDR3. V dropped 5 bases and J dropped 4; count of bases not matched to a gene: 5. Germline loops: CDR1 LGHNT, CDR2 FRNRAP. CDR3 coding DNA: TGTGCTAGTGGTATCGGGACAGGGGGCGGCTATGGCTACACCTTC. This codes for CASGIGTGGGYGYTF.

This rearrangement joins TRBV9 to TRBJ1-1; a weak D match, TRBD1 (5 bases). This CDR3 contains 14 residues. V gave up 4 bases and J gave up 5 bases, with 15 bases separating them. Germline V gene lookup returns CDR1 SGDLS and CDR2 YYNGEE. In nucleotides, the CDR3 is TGTGCCAGCAGCCTTACTCCGGGGGGAACTGAAGCTTTCTTT. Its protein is CASSLTPGGTEAFF.

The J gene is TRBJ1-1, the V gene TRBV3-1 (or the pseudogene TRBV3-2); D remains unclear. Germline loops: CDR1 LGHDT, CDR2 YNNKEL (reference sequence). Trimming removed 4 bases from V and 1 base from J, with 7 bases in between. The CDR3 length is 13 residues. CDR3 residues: CASSPHWNTEAFF. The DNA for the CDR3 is TGTGCCAGCAGCCCTCACTGGAACACTGAAGCTTTCTTT.

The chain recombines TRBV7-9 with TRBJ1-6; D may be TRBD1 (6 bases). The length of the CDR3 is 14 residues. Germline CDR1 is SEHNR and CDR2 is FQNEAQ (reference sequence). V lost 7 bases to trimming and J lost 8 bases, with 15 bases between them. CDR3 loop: CASINSRGYSPLHF. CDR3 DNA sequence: TGTGCCAGCATCAATTCCAGGGGATATTCACCCCTCCACTTT. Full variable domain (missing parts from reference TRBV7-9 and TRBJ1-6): DTGVSQNPRHKITKRGQNVTFRCDPISEHNRLYWYRQTLGQGPEFLTYFQNEAQLEKSRLLSDRFSAERPKGSFSTLEIQRTEQGDSAMYLCASINSRGYSPLHFGNGTRLTVT.

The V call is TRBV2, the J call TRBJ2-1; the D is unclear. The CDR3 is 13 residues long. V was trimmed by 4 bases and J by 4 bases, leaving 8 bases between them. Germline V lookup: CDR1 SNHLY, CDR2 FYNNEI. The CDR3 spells CASSGALYNEQFF. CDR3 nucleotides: TGTGCCAGCAGTGGGGCCTTGTACAATGAGCAGTTCTTC.

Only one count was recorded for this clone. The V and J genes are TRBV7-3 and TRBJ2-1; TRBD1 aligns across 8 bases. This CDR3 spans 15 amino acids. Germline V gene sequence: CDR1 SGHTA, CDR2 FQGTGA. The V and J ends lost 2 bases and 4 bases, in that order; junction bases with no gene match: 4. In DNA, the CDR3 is TGTGCCAGCAGCTTAGGGGGACAGGCTTACAATGAGCAGTTCTTC. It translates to CASSLGGQAYNEQFF.

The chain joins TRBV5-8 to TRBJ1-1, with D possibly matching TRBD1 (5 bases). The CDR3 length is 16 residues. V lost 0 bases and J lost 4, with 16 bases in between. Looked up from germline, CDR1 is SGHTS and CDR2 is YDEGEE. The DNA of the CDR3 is TGTGCCAGCAGCTTGGTTCGGGCCGGGGGAGGCACTGAAGCTTTCTTT. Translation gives CASSLVRAGGGTEAFF.

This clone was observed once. The CDR3 sequence is CASSLSLAGGNEQFF. The CDR3, as DNA: TGTGCCAGCAGCTTGAGTCTAGCGGGGGGAAATGAGCAGTTCTTC. The chain is built from TRBV5-8 and TRBJ2-1; TRBD2 agrees at 11 bases. Germline V gene lookup returns CDR1 SGHTS and CDR2 YDEGEE. The ends lost 1 base at V and 7 bases at J; junction bases unmatched: 4. This CDR3 spans 15 amino acids.

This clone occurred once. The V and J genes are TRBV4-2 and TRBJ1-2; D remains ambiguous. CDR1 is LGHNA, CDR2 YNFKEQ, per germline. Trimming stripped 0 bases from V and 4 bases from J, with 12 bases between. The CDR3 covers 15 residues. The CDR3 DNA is TGTGCCAGCAGCCAAGATGTAAGGGAGGGCTATGGCTACACCTTC. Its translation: CASSQDVREGYGYTF.

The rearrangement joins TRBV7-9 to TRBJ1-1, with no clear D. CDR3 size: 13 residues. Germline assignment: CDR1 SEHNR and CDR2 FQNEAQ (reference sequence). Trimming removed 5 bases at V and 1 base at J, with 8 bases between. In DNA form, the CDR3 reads TGTGCCAGCAGCCCCCGCGGGAACACTGAAGCTTTCTTT. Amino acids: CASSPRGNTEAFF.

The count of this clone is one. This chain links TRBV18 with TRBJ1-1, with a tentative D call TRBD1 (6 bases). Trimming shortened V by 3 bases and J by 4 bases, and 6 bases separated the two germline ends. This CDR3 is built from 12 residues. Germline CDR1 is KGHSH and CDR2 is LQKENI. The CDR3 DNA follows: TGTGCCAGCTCACCGGACAGCACTGAAGCTTTCTTT. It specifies CASSPDSTEAFF.

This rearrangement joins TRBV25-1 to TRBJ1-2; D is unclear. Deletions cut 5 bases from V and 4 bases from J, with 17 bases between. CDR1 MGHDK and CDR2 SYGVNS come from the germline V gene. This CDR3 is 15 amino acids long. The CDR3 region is CASSPRGVGSYGYTF. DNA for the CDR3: TGTGCCAGCAGTCCCCGTGGGGTTGGGAGCTATGGCTACACCTTC.

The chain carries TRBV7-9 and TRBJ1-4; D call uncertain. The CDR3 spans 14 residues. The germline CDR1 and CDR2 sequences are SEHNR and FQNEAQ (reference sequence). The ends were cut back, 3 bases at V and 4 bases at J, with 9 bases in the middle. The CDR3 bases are TGTGCCAGCAGCTTTTCAGGTCTTAATGAAAAACTGTTTTTT. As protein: CASSFSGLNEKLFF.